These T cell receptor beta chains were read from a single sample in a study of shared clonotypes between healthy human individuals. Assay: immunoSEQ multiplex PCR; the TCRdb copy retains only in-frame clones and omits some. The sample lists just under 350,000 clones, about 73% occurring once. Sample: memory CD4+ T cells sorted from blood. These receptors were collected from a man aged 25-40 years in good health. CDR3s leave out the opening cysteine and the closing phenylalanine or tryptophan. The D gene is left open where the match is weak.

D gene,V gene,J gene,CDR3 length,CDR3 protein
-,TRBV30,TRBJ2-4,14,AWSVLGRGAKNIQY
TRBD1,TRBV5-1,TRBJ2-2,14,ASRPTGTGNTGELF
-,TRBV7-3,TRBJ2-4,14,ASSLSRDRAKNIQY
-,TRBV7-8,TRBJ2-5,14,ASSSRAPTGLETQY
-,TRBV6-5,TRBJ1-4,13,ASSSGVLPNEKLF
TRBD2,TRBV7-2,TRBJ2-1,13,ASRLAGGPGNEQF
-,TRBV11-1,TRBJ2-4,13,ASSVPLGGENIQY
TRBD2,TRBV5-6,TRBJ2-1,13,ASSLLGRGGDEQF
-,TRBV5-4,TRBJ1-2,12,ASSLGTVPYGYT
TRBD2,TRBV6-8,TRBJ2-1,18,ATSLGGGRTRNRSYNEQF
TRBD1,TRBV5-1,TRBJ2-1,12,ASSSGQAYNEQF
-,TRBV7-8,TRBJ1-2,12,ASSLLRGASGYT
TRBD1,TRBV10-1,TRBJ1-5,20,ASSESSYFAGTGSDCNQPQH
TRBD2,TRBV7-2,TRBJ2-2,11,ASSTSDTGELF
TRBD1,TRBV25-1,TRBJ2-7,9,AIRTGGRQY
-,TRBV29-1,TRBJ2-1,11,SVDRGGGGEQF
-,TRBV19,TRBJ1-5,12,ASSIYPGHQPQH
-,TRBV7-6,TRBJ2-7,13,ASSWGDSTSYEQY
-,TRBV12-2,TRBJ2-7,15,ASRSGLAGESSYEQY
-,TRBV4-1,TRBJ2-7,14,ASSQDRDSSDYEQY
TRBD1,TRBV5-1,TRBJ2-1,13,ASSLGQGTNNEQF
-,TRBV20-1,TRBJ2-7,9,SARPLHEQY
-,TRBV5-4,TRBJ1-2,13,ASNAAGSRGGGYT
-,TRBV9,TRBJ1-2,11,ASSVGIDYGYT
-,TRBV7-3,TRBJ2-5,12,ASSLGFGGETQY
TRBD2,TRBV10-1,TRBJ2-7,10,ASSAKRGEQY
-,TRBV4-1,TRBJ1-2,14,ASSPLGEGVNYGYT